Shown below are 16 T cell receptor beta chains from a single sample sequenced in a study of tissue T cells after allogeneic stem cell transplantation. The data were produced by immunoSEQ multiplex PCR, yet TCRdb's version contains in-frame clones alone and is incomplete. The sample includes around 51,000 clones, approximately 70% of them seen just once. The sequenced sample consisted of sorted cells pooled from one or two spleens. The receptors were gathered from a pool of C57BL/6 mice in good health.

Comment on this clone: The gene symbols are mouse symbols. The CDR3 is cut off 1 residue early in the read; its end comes from the germline J gene. This chain joins TRBV17 and TRBJ1-3; no firm D call. Germline assignment: CDR1 MNHDT and CDR2 YYDKIL. This CDR3 is built from 13 residues. Trimming removed 8 bases from V and 0 bases from J, with 8 bases in between. CDR3 DNA, as far as it was read: TGTGCTAGCGGGCAAAATTCTGGAAATACGCTCTAT. It encodes CASGQNSGNTLY. The whole CDR3 sequence reads CASGQNSGNTLYF.

Of note for this clone: Genes and germline come from the mouse. The read finishes 1 residue shy of the CDR3 end, and the germline J gene is used to complete it. This chain uses TRBV4 with TRBJ2-2; possibly TRBD1 or TRBD2 for D (6 bases each). The CDR3 runs to 14 residues. Trimming pared 5 bases from V and 4 bases from J, leaving 11 bases between. CDR1 and CDR2 (germline): LGHDT, YNNKQL (reference sequence). The part of the CDR3 DNA that was read is TGTGCCAGCAGCCTCGAGGGGGGCACCGGGCAGCTCTAC. Encoded protein: CASSLEGGTGQLY. The CDR3 in full is CASSLEGGTGQLYF.

As to this clone: The genes and germline here are from mouse. The missing CDR3 end, 1 residue past where the read stops, is filled in from the germline J gene. The V gene is TRBV13-2, the J gene TRBJ1-3, with a weak D call TRBD1 (6 bases). This CDR3 comprises 16 residues. V lost 2 bases and J lost 0, with 12 bases in between. Germline values: CDR1 NNHNN, CDR2 SYGAGS (reference sequence). The CDR3 loop is CASGDGQINSGNTLYF. The DNA read from the CDR3 is TGTGCCAGCGGTGACGGACAGATAAATTCTGGAAATACGCTCTAT.

Note on this clone: Its ends do not fully match the called genes, so a read error is possible. Mouse gene names apply. The read comes to an end 1 residue before the CDR3 does, leaving the germline J gene to fill in the end. The V and J genes are TRBV5 and TRBJ2-7; 7 bases line up with TRBD1. The CDR3 totals 14 residues. The germline V gene has CDR1 LGHNA and CDR2 YNLKQL (reference sequence). CDR3 DNA (partial): TGTGCCGGCAGCCCCCGACAGGGTTCCTATGAACAGTAC. Encoded protein: CAGSPRQGSYEQY. The entire CDR3 protein is CAGSPRQGSYEQYF.

This clone turned up a few times. Germline and genes: mouse. Sequencing ends 1 residue short of the CDR3 end; the germline J gene provides the rest. Distinct nucleotide sequences in the sample also encode this CDR3. The J gene is TRBJ2-7, the V gene TRBV5, with 7 bases lining up with TRBD1. CDR3 size: 14 residues. The trim removed 1 base at V and 0 bases at J, leaving 0 bases unmatched. Germline V gene sequence: CDR1 LGHNA, CDR2 YNLKQL (reference sequence). The CDR3 reads CASSQGQGSYEQYF. CDR3 DNA (partial): TGTGCCAGCAGCCAAGGACAGGGCTCCTATGAACAGTAC.

About this clone itself: The genes are named according to mouse. From the germline J gene comes the end of the CDR3, since the read stops 1 residue before it. V usage is TRBV31 and J usage is TRBJ1-2; no reliable D call. The CDR3 totals 13 residues. V lost 2 bases and J 3 bases, leaving 10 bases between the germline ends. Germline CDR1 GKSSPN, CDR2 SITVG. The CDR3 here is CAWSTGAYSDYTF. The covered CDR3 bases are TGTGCCTGGAGTACCGGCGCATACTCCGACTACACC.

Concerning this clone itself: Each gene name is a mouse one. The read finishes 1 residue shy of the CDR3 end, and the germline J gene is used to complete it. This sequence joins TRBV20 and TRBJ2-3; 8 nucleotides match TRBD2. Germline V gives CDR1 GFQATS, CDR2 STVNSAI. The CDR3 consists of 15 residues. V trimming: 0 bases; J trimming: 0 bases; junction bases outside the gene matches: 2. The CDR3 loop is CGAREWTGSAETLYF. CDR3 DNA, as far as it was read: TGTGGTGCTAGGGAGTGGACTGGGAGTGCAGAAACGCTGTAT.

In the case of this clone: Mouse gene names apply. The read is 1 residue too short to cover the CDR3 end, so that end is filled in from the germline J gene. This chain links TRBV31 with TRBJ1-2; 9 bases are shared with TRBD1. Germline CDR1 reads GKSSPN; CDR2 reads SITVG. The CDR3 spans 13 residues. V gave up 3 bases and J gave up 2 bases; unmatched junction bases: 1. CDR3 DNA (partial): TGTGCCTGGAGAGGGACAGGGAACTCCGACTACACC. Amino acids: CAWRGTGNSDYT. The complete CDR3 protein is CAWRGTGNSDYTF. The whole variable domain, filled in from reference TRBV31 and TRBJ1-2, reads AQTIHQWPVAEIKAVGSPLSLGCTIKGKSSPNLYWYWQATGGTLQQLFYSITVGQVESVVQLNLSASRPKDDQFILSTEKLLLSHSGFYLCAWRGTGNSDYTFGSGTRLLVI.

This clone was seen a single time. Germline and genes: mouse. The sequenced fragment ends 1 residue before the CDR3 boundary, so the rest is inferred from the germline J gene. This chain joins TRBV13-2 and TRBJ1-1; tentatively, D is TRBD1 (5 bases). The germline gives CDR1 NNHNN, CDR2 SYGAGS (reference sequence). The CDR3 runs 14 residues. The V and J ends lost 3 bases and 1 base respectively, with 10 bases between them. Partial CDR3 DNA: TGTGCCAGCGGTGCGAGGCAGGGGAACACAGAAGTCTTC. This encodes CASGARQGNTEVF. The CDR3 as a whole reads CASGARQGNTEVFF.

This clone was seen only once. Mouse germline and gene names are used. CDR3 residues: CTCSGSRDRGSQNTLYF. CDR3 bases read: TGCACCTGCAGTGGGTCCCGGGACAGGGGTAGTCAAAACACCTTGTAC. The chain recombines TRBV1 with TRBJ2-4; TRBD1 agrees at 10 bases. Read data end 1 residue before the CDR3 end; the end is taken from the germline J gene. Germline-derived CDR1 and CDR2 are NSQYPW and LRSPGD (reference sequence). V gave up 4 bases and J gave up 0 bases; unmatched junction bases: 7. This CDR3 contains 17 residues.

Concerning this clone itself: Genes and germline come from the mouse. Sequencing ends 1 residue short of the CDR3 end; the germline J gene provides the rest. The rearrangement uses TRBV5 and TRBJ2-3; D is uncertain. There are 13 residues in the CDR3. The V gene lost 0 bases and the J gene lost 3 bases, with 4 bases spanning the gap. Germline CDR1 LGHNA, CDR2 YNLKQL (reference sequence). The CDR3 loop reads CASSQEPAETLYF. The part of the CDR3 DNA that was read is TGTGCCAGCAGCCAAGAGCCGGCAGAAACGCTGTAT.

This clone was picked up one time. Gene names are mouse gene names. The sequence runs out 1 residue before the end of the CDR3; the remainder is reconstructed from the germline J gene. The V and J genes are TRBV5 and TRBJ1-1, with D possibly being TRBD1 (5 bases). Trimming took off 4 bases at V and 0 bases at J, with 12 bases between the two ends. The CDR3 is made up of 15 amino acids. CDR1 and CDR2 (germline): LGHNA, YNLKQL (reference sequence). CDR3 DNA (partial): TGTGCCAGCAGCCCCCGGACATATACAAACACAGAAGTCTTC. Amino acid sequence: CASSPRTYTNTEVF. In full, the CDR3 reads CASSPRTYTNTEVFF.

This clone has a handful of counts. The gene names given are mouse names. The read falls 1 residue short of the CDR3 end, and the missing part is taken from the germline J gene. The V gene is TRBV13-3, the J gene TRBJ2-3; a weak D match, TRBD2 (6 bases). Deletions cut 2 bases from V and 0 bases from J, with 7 bases between. This CDR3 spans 14 amino acids. Germline CDR1 is NNHDY and CDR2 is SYVADS. CDR3 protein: CASSEGLSAETLYF. The part of the CDR3 DNA that was read is TGTGCCAGCAGTGAAGGACTGAGTGCAGAAACGCTGTAT.

Worth noting for this clone: Mouse names are used for the genes. The read ends 1 residue early relative to the CDR3; the germline J gene fills the gap. Other DNA sequences of this sample code for an identical CDR3. V is TRBV26 and J is TRBJ2-4; D gene uncertain. Germline CDR1 KGHPV, CDR2 FQNQEV (reference sequence). V was shortened by 3 bases and J by 3 bases, with 4 bases between the two germline ends. The CDR3 is made up of 12 amino acids. The DNA read from the CDR3 is TGTGCCAGCAGTCTCCGACAAAACACCTTGTAC. Amino acid sequence: CASSLRQNTLY. The full CDR3 protein is CASSLRQNTLYF. Full variable domain (outside the CDR3, taken from reference TRBV26 and TRBJ2-4): NSKVIQTPRYLVKGQGQKAKMRCIPEKGHPVVFWYQQNKNNEFKFLINFQNQEVLQQIDMTEKRFSAECPSNSPCSLEIQSSEAGDSALYLCASSLRQNTLYFGAGTRLSVL.

As for this clone: These gene names are mouse names. The CDR3 end falls 1 residue outside the read, so it is completed with the germline J gene. Different DNA sequences within this sample yield the same CDR3. This chain joins TRBV26 and TRBJ1-4, with D unclear. The CDR3 sequence is 14 residues long. Trimming pared 3 bases from V and 0 bases from J, leaving 5 bases between. Germline V gene sequence: CDR1 KGHPV, CDR2 FQNQEV (reference sequence). CDR3 loop: CASSLGVSNERLFF. The CDR3 bases that were read are TGTGCCAGCAGTCTCGGGGTTTCCAACGAAAGATTATTT.

Note on this clone: Gene names follow the mouse nomenclature. Sequencing ends 1 residue short of the CDR3 end; the germline J gene provides the rest. The V gene is TRBV1, the J gene TRBJ2-1, with TRBD2 identical over 8 bases. Looked up from germline, CDR1 is NSQYPW and CDR2 is LRSPGD (reference sequence). This CDR3 is 14 amino acids long. The V and J ends lost 3 bases and 3 bases, in that order; junction bases with no gene match: 1. CDR3 DNA (partial): TGCACCTGCAGTGCCCTGGGGGGCTATGCTGAGCAGTTC. This encodes CTCSALGGYAEQF. The entire CDR3 protein is CTCSALGGYAEQFF.